The clone carrying this T cell receptor beta chain is a singleton in its sample. This entry is derived from a study of blood T cell repertoires in COVID-19. Overall study context: From the United States, Italy and Spain came samples of acute and convalescent COVID-19. PBMCs, B-cell-depleted T cells, or T cells were the source of the cDNA or gDNA that made up the material.

In the original processing: For nucleated cells, counts were estimated from reference gene primer amplification. Some clones are missing from TCRdb's copy, which holds only in-frame ones; the method was immunoSEQ multiplex PCR. That table is the source of V, J and clone size, and D and trimming were worked out from the DNA. Of roughly 200,000 clones in the sample, 87% were seen once. The sequenced sample was peripheral blood. The receptor was isolated from a woman aged 18-29 years who had recovered from COVID-19.

CDR3 residues: CAWSVRAYNEQFF. The DNA of the CDR3 is TGTGCCTGGAGTGTCCGGGCCTACAATGAGCAGTTCTTC. The rearrangement links TRBV30 to TRBJ2-1, with D hard to call. The germline gives CDR1 GTSNPN, CDR2 SVGIG (reference sequence). The ends were cut back, 0 bases at V and 2 bases at J, with 5 bases in the middle. CDR3 length: 13 residues.